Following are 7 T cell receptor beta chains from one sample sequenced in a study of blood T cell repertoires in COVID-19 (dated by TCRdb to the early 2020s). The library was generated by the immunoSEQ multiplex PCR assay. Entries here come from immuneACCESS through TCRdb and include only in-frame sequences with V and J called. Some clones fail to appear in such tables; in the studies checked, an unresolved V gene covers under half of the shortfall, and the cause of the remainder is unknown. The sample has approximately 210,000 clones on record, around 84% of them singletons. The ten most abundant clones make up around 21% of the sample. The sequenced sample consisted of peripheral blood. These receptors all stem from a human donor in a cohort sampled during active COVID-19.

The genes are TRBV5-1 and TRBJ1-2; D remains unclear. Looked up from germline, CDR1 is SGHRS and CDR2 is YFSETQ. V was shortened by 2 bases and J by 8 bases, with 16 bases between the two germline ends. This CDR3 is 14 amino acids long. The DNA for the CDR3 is TGCGCCAGCAGCTTAAGTGCGAGGGTTATGGGCTACACCTTC. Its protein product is CASSLSARVMGYTF.

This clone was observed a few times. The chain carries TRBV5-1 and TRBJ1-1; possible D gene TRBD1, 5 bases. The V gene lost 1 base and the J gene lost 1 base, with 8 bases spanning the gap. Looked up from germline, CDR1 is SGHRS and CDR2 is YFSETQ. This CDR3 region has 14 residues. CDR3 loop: CASSLFGQNTEAFF. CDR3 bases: TGCGCCAGCAGCTTGTTCGGACAGAACACTGAAGCTTTCTTT.

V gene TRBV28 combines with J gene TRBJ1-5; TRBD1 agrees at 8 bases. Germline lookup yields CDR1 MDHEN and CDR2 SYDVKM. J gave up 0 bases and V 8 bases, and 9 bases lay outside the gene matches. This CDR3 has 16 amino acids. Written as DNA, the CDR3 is TGTGCCAGCGGGATAGGGACAGGCTATAGCAATCAGCCCCAGCATTTT. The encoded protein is CASGIGTGYSNQPQHF.

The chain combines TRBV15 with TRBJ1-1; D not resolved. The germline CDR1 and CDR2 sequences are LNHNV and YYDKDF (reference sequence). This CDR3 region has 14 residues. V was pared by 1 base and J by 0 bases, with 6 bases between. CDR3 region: CATSRANMNTEAFF. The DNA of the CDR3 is TGTGCCACCAGCAGAGCAAACATGAACACTGAAGCTTTCTTT.

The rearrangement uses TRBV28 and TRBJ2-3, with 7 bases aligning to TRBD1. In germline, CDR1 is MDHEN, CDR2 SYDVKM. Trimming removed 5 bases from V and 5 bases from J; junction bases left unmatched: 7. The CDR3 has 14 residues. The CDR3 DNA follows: TGTGCCAGCAGTACCACAGGGGTGGGAGATACGCAGTATTTT. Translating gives CASSTTGVGDTQYF.

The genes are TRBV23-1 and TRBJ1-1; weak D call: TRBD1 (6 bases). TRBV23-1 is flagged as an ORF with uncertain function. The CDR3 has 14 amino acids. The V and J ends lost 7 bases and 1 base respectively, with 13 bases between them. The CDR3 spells CASNLGQPNTEAFF. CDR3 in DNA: TGCGCCAGCAACCTCGGACAGCCGAACACTGAAGCTTTCTTT.

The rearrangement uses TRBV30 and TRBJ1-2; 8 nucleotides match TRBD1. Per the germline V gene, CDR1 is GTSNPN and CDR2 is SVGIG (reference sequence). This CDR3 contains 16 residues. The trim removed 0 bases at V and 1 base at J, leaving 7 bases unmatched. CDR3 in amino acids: CAWSVLQGVGNYGYTF. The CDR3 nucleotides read TGTGCCTGGAGTGTACTACAGGGGGTTGGTAACTATGGCTACACCTTC.